This is a list of T cell receptor beta chains from one sample in a study of identical twins. TCRdb reprocessed the 5' RACE reads via MiXCR and lists one record per CDR3 protein. Of under 300,000 distinct CDR3 sequences listed, roughly 7.1% were seen once; the top ten hold more than 14%. The data were also submitted as part of a second study, on T cells expressing NK-cell markers.

Sequencing was carried out using CD8+ T cells sorted from blood. The source of these receptors is a woman under 30 in good health. The CDR3 runs from the conserved cysteine through the conserved F or W. The order of the fields is J gene, D gene, clone size, V gene, CDR3 protein, CDR3 DNA. The D gene is left open where the match is weak. Clone size is not always given. Where it is, it says once, few, many or a class for expanded clones.

J gene: TRBJ2-7
D gene: -
clone size: many
V gene: TRBV9
CDR3 protein: CASSVVGGEQYF
CDR3 DNA: TGTGCCAGCAGCGTAGTGGGAGGCGAGCAGTACTTC

J gene: TRBJ2-7
D gene: -
clone size: few
V gene: TRBV20-1
CDR3 protein: CSAREPGSEQYF
CDR3 DNA: TGCAGTGCTAGAGAGCCAGGTTCCGAGCAGTACTTC

J gene: TRBJ2-1
D gene: -
clone size: -
V gene: TRBV21-1
CDR3 protein: CASSGPAGGYSDEQFF
CDR3 DNA: TGTGCCAGCAGTGGGCCAGCAGGGGGATATTCGGATGAGCAGTTCTTC

J gene: TRBJ1-6
D gene: -
clone size: few
V gene: TRBV30
CDR3 protein: CAAESPLHF
CDR3 DNA: TGTGCCGCGGAATCACCCCTCCACTTT

J gene: TRBJ2-1
D gene: -
clone size: few
V gene: TRBV5-1
CDR3 protein: CASSPMGVVGDEQFF
CDR3 DNA: TGCGCCAGCAGCCCGATGGGGGTAGTCGGGGATGAGCAGTTCTTC

J gene: TRBJ1-4
D gene: -
clone size: few
V gene: TRBV27
CDR3 protein: CASSWGRREKLFF
CDR3 DNA: TGTGCCAGCAGTTGGGGCCGGCGTGAAAAACTGTTTTTT

J gene: TRBJ2-1
D gene: TRBD2
clone size: few
V gene: TRBV11-2
CDR3 protein: CASSLGLAGVYEQFF
CDR3 DNA: TGTGCCAGCAGCTTAGGACTAGCGGGAGTTTATGAGCAGTTCTTC

J gene: TRBJ2-5
D gene: TRBD1
clone size: many
V gene: TRBV7-9
CDR3 protein: CASSLSGQKYF
CDR3 DNA: TGTGCCAGCAGCTTATCGGGACAGAAGTACTTC

J gene: TRBJ2-1
D gene: TRBD2
clone size: -
V gene: TRBV12-5
CDR3 protein: CATAGGSGRGSEQFF
CDR3 DNA: TGTGCTACCGCGGGGGGGAGCGGGAGAGGTAGTGAGCAGTTCTTC

J gene: TRBJ1-1
D gene: -
clone size: few
V gene: TRBV5-5
CDR3 protein: CASSLGEVNTEAFF
CDR3 DNA: TGTGCCAGCAGCCTGGGGGAGGTGAACACTGAAGCTTTCTTT

J gene: TRBJ2-7
D gene: -
clone size: -
V gene: TRBV20-1
CDR3 protein: CSARGGTGTYEQYF
CDR3 DNA: TGCAGTGCCCGAGGGGGGACCGGAACCTACGAGCAGTACTTC

J gene: TRBJ1-1
D gene: TRBD1
clone size: few
V gene: TRBV7-9
CDR3 protein: CASSLTTQGTGIEAFF
CDR3 DNA: TGTGCCAGCAGCTTAACCACACAGGGGACGGGGATTGAAGCTTTCTTT

J gene: TRBJ2-3
D gene: TRBD1
clone size: -
V gene: TRBV5-5
CDR3 protein: CASSLEGALTDTQYF
CDR3 DNA: TGTGCCAGCAGCTTGGAGGGGGCTCTCACAGATACGCAGTATTTT

J gene: TRBJ2-5
D gene: TRBD2
clone size: few
V gene: TRBV30
CDR3 protein: CAWTELATETQYF
CDR3 DNA: TGTGCCTGGACCGAACTAGCGACTGAGACCCAGTACTTC

J gene: TRBJ2-2
D gene: -
clone size: -
V gene: TRBV20-1
CDR3 protein: CSASQGPDGELFF
CDR3 DNA: TGCAGTGCTAGCCAGGGGCCGGACGGGGAGCTGTTTTTT

J gene: TRBJ1-2
D gene: -
clone size: many
V gene: TRBV2
CDR3 protein: CASRRRTSNYGYTF
CDR3 DNA: TGTGCCAGCAGAAGACGGACCTCTAACTATGGCTACACCTTC

J gene: TRBJ2-7
D gene: TRBD1
clone size: -
V gene: TRBV30
CDR3 protein: CAWTPGQGHYEQYF
CDR3 DNA: TGTGCCTGGACCCCCGGACAGGGCCACTACGAGCAGTACTTC

J gene: TRBJ2-1
D gene: -
clone size: many
V gene: TRBV19
CDR3 protein: CASSTTSHSYNEQFF
CDR3 DNA: TGTGCCAGTAGTACTACTAGCCACTCCTACAATGAGCAGTTCTTC

J gene: TRBJ2-1
D gene: TRBD2
clone size: -
V gene: TRBV9
CDR3 protein: CASSGGTSVEQFF
CDR3 DNA: TGTGCCAGCAGCGGCGGGACTAGCGTTGAGCAGTTCTTC

J gene: TRBJ1-2
D gene: -
clone size: many
V gene: TRBV20-1
CDR3 protein: CSARDPTARGYTF
CDR3 DNA: TGCAGTGCTAGAGATCCTACCGCACGTGGCTACACCTTC

J gene: TRBJ2-1
D gene: TRBD2
clone size: -
V gene: TRBV20-1
CDR3 protein: CSARFGPGGDFIEQFF
CDR3 DNA: TGCAGTGCTAGATTCGGTCCCGGGGGGGATTTCATAGAGCAGTTCTTC

J gene: TRBJ2-7
D gene: TRBD2
clone size: many
V gene: TRBV20-1
CDR3 protein: CSARDLAGYEQYF
CDR3 DNA: TGCAGTGCTAGAGATCTAGCGGGATACGAGCAGTACTTC

J gene: TRBJ1-1
D gene: -
clone size: many
V gene: TRBV5-6
CDR3 protein: CASSPGDTEAFF
CDR3 DNA: TGCGCCAGCAGCCCAGGGGACACTGAAGCTTTCTTT

J gene: TRBJ2-3
D gene: -
clone size: many
V gene: TRBV5-1
CDR3 protein: CASSLESWSGRPTDTQYF
CDR3 DNA: TGCGCCAGCAGCTTGGAATCGTGGAGCGGGCGCCCCACAGATACGCAGTATTTT